The 4 T cell receptor beta chains below come from one sample, sequenced in a study of a mutant IDH1 vaccine in newly diagnosed glioma. Time point reported: baseline, week 1 (first vaccination visit). Treatment described: pre-vaccination baseline after standard-of-care therapy. Assay used: immunoSEQ multiplex PCR; TCRdb lists only in-frame clones, some missing. The table includes around 59,000 clones, more than 85% detected once. Sequenced here: PBMCs, sampled from a glioma patient treated with radiotherapy, temozolomide or both. These receptors originate from a man aged 50-59 years with glioma.

Of note for this clone: Additional DNA sequences in this sample encode the identical CDR3. Here the CDR3 DNA reads TGTGCCAGCAGTTACTCGTACAGGGCAGATACCGGGGAGCTGTTTTTT. It translates to CASSYSYRADTGELFF. The V and J genes are TRBV6-5 and TRBJ2-2; possibly TRBD1 for D (6 bases). Germline CDR1 and CDR2: MNHEY and SVGAGI. Deletions cut 0 bases from V and 5 bases from J, with 13 bases between. The CDR3 is 16 amino acids.

V usage is TRBV7-9 and J usage is TRBJ2-5; tentative D call: TRBD1 (6 bases). Germline values: CDR1 SEHNR, CDR2 FQNEAQ (reference sequence). The CDR3 has 15 amino acids. Between the trimmed V and J ends, which lost 6 bases and 4 bases, there was a span of 18 bases. As DNA, the CDR3 is TGTGCCAGCAGGGGAGTGGGGGCGCGTGTAGAGACCCAGTACTTC. This sequence encodes CASRGVGARVETQYF.

The rearrangement joins TRBV7-2 to TRBJ2-7; tentative D call: TRBD1 (6 bases). Trimming took off 4 bases at V and 2 bases at J, with 15 bases between the two ends. The CDR3 consists of 15 residues. In germline, CDR1 is SGHTA, CDR2 FQGNSA. The CDR3 sequence is CASSSEGVPTYEQYF. For the CDR3, the DNA is TGTGCCAGCAGCTCTGAGGGGGTCCCTACCTACGAGCAGTACTTC.

The chain joins TRBV5-1 to TRBJ1-4; perhaps TRBD1 as D (5 bases). CDR3 size: 14 residues. Germline-derived CDR1 and CDR2 are SGHRS and YFSETQ. The germline V and J ends were trimmed by 0 bases and 7 bases, with 10 bases remaining between them. The CDR3 region is CASSLGRGAEKLFF. The CDR3 DNA is TGCGCCAGCAGCTTGGGGAGGGGCGCTGAAAAACTGTTTTTT.